This entry is about one TCR beta chain. TCRbeta libraries were built with three rounds of nested PCR, modified from ARM-PCR. Each CDR3 protein is one row after TCRdb ran MiXCR on the multiplex PCR reads. The sample lists 65,000 to 75,000 distinct CDR3 sequences, about 77% seen once, with more than 35% in the top ten. No cell sorting was done before RNA was extracted from the tissue. This non-tumor lung sample came from over 3 cm beyond the tumor edge. Chemotherapy-naive patients with new lung cancer underwent thoracic surgery in China, August–November 2014. This record comes from a study of tumor and adjacent non-tumor tissue in lung cancer. The length of the CDR3 is 14 residues. The germline CDR1 and CDR2 sequences are LNHNV and YYDKDF (reference sequence). Trimming removed 6 bases at V and 5 bases at J, with 17 bases between.

The sequencing input was distant non-tumor lung tissue. The receptor was derived from a man aged 60 to 75 with non-small cell lung cancer. The V and J genes are TRBV15 and TRBJ2-7; D not resolved. CDR3: CATSLHPKEDEQYF. The DNA for the CDR3 is TGTGCCACCAGTTTGCACCCTAAAGAGGACGAGCAGTACTTC.